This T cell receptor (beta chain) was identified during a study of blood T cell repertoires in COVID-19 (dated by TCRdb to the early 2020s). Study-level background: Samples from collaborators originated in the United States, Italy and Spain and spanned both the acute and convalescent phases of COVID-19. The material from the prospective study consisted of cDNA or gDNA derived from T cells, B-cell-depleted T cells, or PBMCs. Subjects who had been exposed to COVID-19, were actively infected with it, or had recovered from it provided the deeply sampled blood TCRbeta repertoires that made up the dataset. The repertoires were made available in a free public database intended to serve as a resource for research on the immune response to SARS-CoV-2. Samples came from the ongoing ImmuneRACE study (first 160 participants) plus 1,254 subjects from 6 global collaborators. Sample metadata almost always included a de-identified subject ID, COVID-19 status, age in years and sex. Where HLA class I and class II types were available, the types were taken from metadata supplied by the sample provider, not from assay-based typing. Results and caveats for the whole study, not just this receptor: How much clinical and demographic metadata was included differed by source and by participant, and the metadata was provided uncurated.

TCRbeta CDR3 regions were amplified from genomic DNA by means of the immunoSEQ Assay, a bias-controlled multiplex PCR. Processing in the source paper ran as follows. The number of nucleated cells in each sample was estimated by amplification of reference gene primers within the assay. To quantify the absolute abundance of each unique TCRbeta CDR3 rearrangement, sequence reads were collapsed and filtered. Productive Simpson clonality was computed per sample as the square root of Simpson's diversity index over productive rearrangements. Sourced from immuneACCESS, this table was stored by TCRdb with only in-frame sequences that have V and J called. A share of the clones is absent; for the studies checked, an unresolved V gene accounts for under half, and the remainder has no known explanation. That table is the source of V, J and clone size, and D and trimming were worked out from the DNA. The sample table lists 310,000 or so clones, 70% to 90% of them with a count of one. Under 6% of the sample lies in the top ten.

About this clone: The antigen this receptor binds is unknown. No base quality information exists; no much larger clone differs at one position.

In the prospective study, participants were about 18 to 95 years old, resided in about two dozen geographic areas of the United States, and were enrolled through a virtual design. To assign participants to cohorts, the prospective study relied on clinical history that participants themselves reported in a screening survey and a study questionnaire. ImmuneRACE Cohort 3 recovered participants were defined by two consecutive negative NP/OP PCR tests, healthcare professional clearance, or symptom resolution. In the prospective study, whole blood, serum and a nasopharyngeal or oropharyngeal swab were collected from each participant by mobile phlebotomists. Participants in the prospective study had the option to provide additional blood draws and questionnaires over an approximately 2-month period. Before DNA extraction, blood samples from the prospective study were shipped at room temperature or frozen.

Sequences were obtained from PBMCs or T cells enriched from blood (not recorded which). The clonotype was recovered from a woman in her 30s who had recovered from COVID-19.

This receptor has the CDR3 CASSATTGGIQYF. The DNA sequence is as follows: TGTGCCAGCAGCGCCACGACAGGGGGCATTCAGTACTTC. This receptor chain uses TRBV9 and TRBJ2-4; the central 9 bases match TRBD1. The CDR3 starts with the cysteine, ends with the phenylalanine, and has 13 residues. Of all the DNA, just the CDR3 is kept, 39 bases in frame from base 1. Unmatched junction bases come to 4, with V trimmed by 3 bases and J by 9 bases. CDR1 SGDLS and CDR2 YYNGEE were looked up in the germline V gene. With all but the CDR3 taken from the reference TRBV9 and TRBJ2-4 genes, the full variable domain is: DSGVTQTPKHLITATGQRVTLRCSPRSGDLSVYWYQQSLDQGLQFLIQYYNGEERAKGNILERFSAQQFPDLHSELNLSSLELGDSALYFCASSATTGGIQYFGAGTRLSVL.